These T cell receptor beta chains were read from a single sample in a study of T-cell reconstitution after alpha-beta-depleted transplantation in children. One entry per CDR3 protein, called by TCRdb with MiXCR from the PCR reads. Counted here are about 200,000 distinct CDR3 sequences, 13% to 15% occurring once; the ten biggest clones make up roughly an eighth. Sample: PBMCs from the stem cell graft donor, taken from the stem cell graft. These receptors originate from a human donor who donated a stem cell graft to a child with acute lymphoblastic leukemia. The CDR3 runs from the conserved cysteine through the conserved F or W. Fields, in order: clone size, D gene, V gene, J gene, CDR3 protein, CDR3 DNA. A D gene is named only where the DNA matches it firmly. Size is stated for part of the rows, as once, few or many counts, or as a class when the clone is expanded.

many	-	TRBV29-1	TRBJ1-1	CSARTGVGTEAFF	TGCAGCGCCAGAACGGGGGTCGGCACTGAAGCTTTCTTT
many	TRBD2	TRBV7-9	TRBJ2-7	CASSTTLAGAGKEQYF	TGTGCCAGCAGCACTACACTAGCGGGAGCGGGGAAAGAGCAGTACTTC
-	-	TRBV4-2	TRBJ1-4	CASSLDEPMQRSREKLFF	TGTGCCAGCAGCCTTGATGAGCCTATGCAGCGGTCAAGGGAAAAACTGTTTTTT
-	-	TRBV5-1	TRBJ2-5	CASSKTGHAKETQYF	TGCGCCAGCAGCAAAACTGGACACGCAAAAGAGACCCAGTACTTC
many	TRBD1	TRBV10-3	TRBJ2-7	CAISDPLKGALDEQYF	TGTGCCATCAGTGATCCCTTGAAGGGGGCGCTGGATGAGCAGTACTTC
many	TRBD2	TRBV4-1	TRBJ2-4	CASSQVVREGKNIQYF	TGCGCCAGCAGCCAAGTCGTCCGGGAGGGAAAAAACATTCAGTACTTC
-	-	TRBV20-1	TRBJ2-1	CSAREPSSYNEQFF	TGCAGTGCTAGAGAGCCTAGCTCCTACAATGAGCAGTTCTTC
many	-	TRBV5-1	TRBJ2-1	CASSLVGGQNNEQFF	TGCGCCAGCAGCTTGGTGGGGGGGCAGAACAATGAGCAGTTCTTC
many	TRBD2	TRBV5-1	TRBJ2-1	CASSPTSGRADNEQFF	TGCGCCAGCAGCCCAACTAGCGGGAGGGCTGACAATGAGCAGTTCTTC
many	TRBD2	TRBV7-9	TRBJ2-1	CASSPSGIYNEQFF	TGTGCCAGCAGCCCCAGCGGGATTTACAATGAGCAGTTCTTC
many	-	TRBV5-1	TRBJ1-5	CASSLRSNQPQHF	TGCGCCAGCAGCCTCAGGAGCAATCAGCCCCAGCATTTT
-	-	TRBV15	TRBJ2-5	CATSGDMAEETQYF	TGTGCCACCAGCGGAGATATGGCGGAGGAGACCCAGTACTTC
few	TRBD2	TRBV24-1	TRBJ2-1	CATTEAGKPDEQFF	TGTGCCACCACCGAAGCGGGAAAGCCTGATGAGCAGTTCTTC
many	-	TRBV3-1	TRBJ1-5	CASSQDGQQPQHF	TGTGCCAGCAGCCAAGACGGACAGCAGCCCCAGCATTTT
many	TRBD2	TRBV20-1	TRBJ2-2	CSARLAVGTGELFF	TGCAGTGCCCGACTAGCGGTTGGGACCGGGGAGCTGTTTTTT
many	-	TRBV28	TRBJ2-7	CASSQGLGLMSYEQYF	TGTGCCAGCAGTCAGGGTCTTGGCCTTATGTCCTACGAGCAGTACTTC